This entry concerns a single TCR beta chain. This record comes from a study of CXCR3-negative and CXCR3-positive naive CD8 T cells. All TRB cDNA libraries came from 5' RACE performed with UMI labels. Following a re-call of the 5' RACE reads, TCRdb has one entry per CDR3 protein and lacks DNA. The repertoire shows about 120,000 distinct CDR3 sequences; the top ten hold 0.45% to 0.55%. Triplicate sorts of under 350,000 cells per CD8+ subset. Naive CD8+ T lymphocytes were specified as CD45RO-CCR7+CD27+CD95-. This TCR was sampled from a human donor in good health. Some clones in this sample may be carry-over from other donors' samples. The sample was naive CXCR3- CD8+ T cells from blood. Indicated subset: CD45RO-CCR7+CD27+CD95- naive CD8+ T cells lacking CXCR3 (TNR3-).

This chain's CDR3 is CASSTTGTGNTIYF. This chain connects TRBV27 to TRBJ1-3; the D call of TRBD1 rests on TCRdb alone, since no DNA is present to check it. The CDR3 has 14 amino acids. CDR1 and CDR2 from the germline V gene are MNHEY and SMNVEV (reference sequence).